These 9 T cell receptor beta chains share one sample of origin, sequenced in a study of blood T cell repertoires in COVID-19. The assay was immunoSEQ multiplex PCR, and TCRdb's table has in-frame clones only and misses some. This table has about 130,000 clones, roughly four fifths appearing once. The sequencing input was peripheral blood. Every receptor here comes from a man aged 25 to 45 with COVID-19, enrolled during active disease.

This chain connects TRBV5-1 to TRBJ1-1; 9 bases are a match to TRBD1. From germline, CDR1 is SGHRS and CDR2 YFSETQ. The ends lost 0 bases at V and 4 bases at J; junction bases unmatched: 7. This CDR3 contains 16 residues. CDR3 residues: CASSLAPGQGSTEAFF. CDR3 in DNA: TGCGCCAGCAGCTTGGCCCCGGGACAGGGAAGCACTGAAGCTTTCTTT. Drawing the rest from reference TRBV5-1 and TRBJ1-1, the complete variable domain is KAGVTQTPRYLIKTRGQQVTLSCSPISGHRSVSWYQQTPGQGLQFLFEYFSETQRNKGNFPGRFSGRQFSNSRSEMNVSTLELGDSALYLCASSLAPGQGSTEAFFGQGTRLTVV.

The rearrangement joins TRBV12-5 to TRBJ2-2; TRBD2 is a possible D gene (5 bases). This CDR3 is 15 amino acids long. Germline CDR1 is LGHNT and CDR2 is FRNRAP. The V end was cut by 0 bases, the J end by 2 bases, with 7 bases between. The CDR3: CASGLVLGNTGELFF. The CDR3 DNA reads as TGTGCTAGTGGTTTGGTACTAGGAAACACCGGGGAGCTGTTTTTT.

J is TRBJ2-7 and V is TRBV19, with 8 bases lining up with TRBD1. The CDR3 is 13 residues long. The ends lost 9 bases at V and 2 bases at J; junction bases unmatched: 6. Germline V gives CDR1 LNHDA, CDR2 SQIVND (reference sequence). The DNA of the CDR3 is TGTGCCAGCGCGACAGGGGCCCCCTACGAGCAGTACTTC. Translating it yields CASATGAPYEQYF.

The V and J genes are TRBV5-1 and TRBJ2-3, with 13 nucleotides matching TRBD2. The ends lost 4 bases at V and 6 bases at J; junction bases unmatched: 5. This CDR3 has 15 amino acids. CDR1 is SGHRS and CDR2 is YFSETQ in the germline V gene. CDR3 in DNA: TGCGCCAGCAGCCAGGGACTAGCGGGGAGGGATACGCAGTATTTT. Its protein product is CASSQGLAGRDTQYF.

In DNA, the CDR3 is TGCAGCGTTCCAGAGTTTGGACAGAACAATGAGCAGTTCTTC. It encodes CSVPEFGQNNEQFF. V gene TRBV29-1 combines with J gene TRBJ2-1; D might be TRBD1 (6 bases). Germline CDR1 reads SQVTM; CDR2 reads ANQGSEA. CDR3 size: 14 residues. The ends were cut back, 5 bases at V and 5 bases at J, with 16 bases in the middle.

The rearrangement uses TRBV6-2 or TRBV6-3 and TRBJ2-7; the match to TRBD2 covers 8 bases. Germline CDR1 MNHEY, CDR2 SVGEGT. There are 15 residues in the CDR3. V shed 4 bases, J shed 0 bases, and the junction held 5 bases outside the gene matches. For the CDR3, the DNA is TGTGCCAGCAGTTGGGGCGGGGGGACCTCCTACGAGCAGTACTTC. Translating gives CASSWGGGTSYEQYF.

The chain joins TRBV7-3 to TRBJ2-3; 11 bases are a match to TRBD2. The V gene end was trimmed by 1 base and the J gene end by 6 bases; junction bases not matched to a gene: 3. Germline CDR1 and CDR2: SGHTA and FQGTGA. The CDR3 length is 15 residues. The CDR3 protein is CASSLMASGRDTQYF. The DNA for the CDR3 is TGTGCCAGCAGCTTAATGGCTAGCGGGAGGGATACGCAGTATTTT.

This clone was seen a few times. The gene calls are TRBV4-1 and TRBJ1-2; 8 bases line up with TRBD1. The CDR3 extends over 14 amino acids. Germline CDR1 MGHRA, CDR2 YSYEKL. V shed 1 base, J shed 5 bases, and the junction held 3 bases outside the gene matches. In DNA form, the CDR3 reads TGCGCCAGCAGCCAAGGGACAGGGACTTATGGCTACACCTTC. Translation: CASSQGTGTYGYTF.

V usage is TRBV7-2 and J usage is TRBJ2-1; 8 nucleotides line up with TRBD2. There are 17 residues in the CDR3. Germline CDR1 and CDR2: SGHTA and FQGNSA. With 4 bases clipped from V and 2 bases from J, the junction kept 10 bases outside the gene matches. The CDR3 loop is CASSSLVGGGTYNEQFF. CDR3 nucleotide sequence: TGTGCCAGCAGCTCATTGGTCGGGGGGGGAACCTACAATGAGCAGTTCTTC.